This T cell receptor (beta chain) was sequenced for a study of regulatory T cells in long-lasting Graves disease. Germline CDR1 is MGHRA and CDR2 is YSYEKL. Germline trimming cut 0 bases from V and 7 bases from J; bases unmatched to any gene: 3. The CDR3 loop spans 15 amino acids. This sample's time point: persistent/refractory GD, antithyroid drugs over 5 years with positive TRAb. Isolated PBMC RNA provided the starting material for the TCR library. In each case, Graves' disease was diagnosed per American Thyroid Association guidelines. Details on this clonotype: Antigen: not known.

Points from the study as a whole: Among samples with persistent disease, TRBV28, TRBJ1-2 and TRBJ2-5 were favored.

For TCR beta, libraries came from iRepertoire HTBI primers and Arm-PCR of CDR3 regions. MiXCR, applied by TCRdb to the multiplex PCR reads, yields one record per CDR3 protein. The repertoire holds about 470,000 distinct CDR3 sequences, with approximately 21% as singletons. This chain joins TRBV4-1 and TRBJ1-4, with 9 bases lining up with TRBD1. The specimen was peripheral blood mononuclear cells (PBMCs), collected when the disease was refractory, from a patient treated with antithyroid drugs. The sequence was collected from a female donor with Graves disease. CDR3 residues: CASSQEGQGSEKLFF. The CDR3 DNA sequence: TGCGCCAGCAGCCAAGAGGGACAGGGTTCTGAAAAACTGTTTTTT.